This T cell receptor beta chain was captured by sequencing in a study of cytomegalovirus exposure and HLA in healthy donors (dated 2017 in TCRdb). Broadly, across the study: An earlier analysis of several hundred of the donors reported over 250 Gb of sequence data and some 110 million unique TCR beta sequences obtained from around 180 million T cells. An early release covering about 600 HLA-typed donors comprised 250 to 350 gigabases of sequencing data and 85 million or so unique TCR sequences. Of the approximately 400 genotyped donors, approximately 83% fell in the genetic ancestry cluster associated with self-reported Caucasian donors. The study was designed to test whether signatures of past pathogen exposure could be identified by cataloging public T cell receptors. The T cell repertoires of 700 or so subjects were profiled by immunosequencing and related to cytomegalovirus serostatus. In addition to the first cohort of approximately 670 subjects, a separate validation cohort of over 90 different subjects was used. High-throughput TCR immunosequencing, statistical association of individual TCRs with disease status, and machine learning were combined to predict cytomegalovirus infection status. To study patterns of TCR occurrence, a later analysis re-analyzed previously published TCR beta repertoires from under 750 donors and added high-resolution HLA genotyping. Rather than using new phenotypic data, the later analysis identified candidate immune exposures from TCR beta sequences and from how often those sequences occurred across donors. To decide whether each TCR beta V gene segment behaved as functional or pseudogenic, an earlier analysis of over 500 of the donors relied on high-throughput TCR beta sequencing. Donor age, sex, ethnicity and CMV serostatus were collected together with the repertoire data. Genome-wide SNP genotypes for about 55% of the 666 donors were used in a later genetic analysis, which treated that subset as a discovery cohort. Every repertoire in the discovery cohort had been generated on one and the same sequencing platform. Class I and class II HLA loci were covered by the typing at four-digit resolution. Typing coverage differed by locus: A, B, C, DRB1 and DQB1 were typed in about 620-640 donors, DQA1 in approximately 520, DPA1 in over 600, and DPB1 in approximately 450. Four to six DR-DQ haplotypes were handled as single units for association and clustering because linkage in the cohort was strong. Across approximately 400 genotyped donors of the cohort, an average of roughly 250,000 unique TCR beta nucleotide sequences per donor were sequenced, and 15% to 20% of those sequences were non-productive.

In total, around 600 healthy bone marrow donors made up the cohort. Cohort members were all nominally healthy when sampled, although unrecorded immune exposures were likely present. The donor tested CMV seronegative, placing the donor among the 350 to 400 seronegative members of the cohort. A peripheral blood sample was collected from each donor, and TCR beta sequencing was performed on peripheral blood mononuclear cells. Genomic DNA extraction from the blood cell samples was performed with the Qiagen DNeasy Blood Extraction Kit. The library was prepared using the immunoSEQ multiplex PCR assay. For the multiplex PCR, a mixture combining 60 forward primers for TCR Vbeta segments and 13 reverse primers for TCR Jbeta segments was used. The CDR3 region of rearranged TCR beta genes was amplified from genomic DNA with a multiplex PCR assay. The amplified TCR beta libraries were sequenced on the Illumina HiSeq System as 87-base-pair reads. In the authors' own workflow: A later analysis tallied roughly 76 million unique TCR beta chains across the 550 to 850 repertoires, and some 10 million of those chains were shared by two or more donors. Raw reads were error-corrected and collapsed into unique sequences with a nearest-neighbor algorithm that merged closely related sequences to remove PCR and sequencing errors. Alignment of CDR3 sequences to IMGT reference sequences was used to assign V, D and J gene segments. For a sequence to be retained, a match of at least six nucleotides to both a V gene segment and a J gene segment was required. Rearrangements were called productive when the CDR3 lacked stop codons and stayed in frame with V and J; all others were non-productive. Following IMGT convention, CDR3 was defined as the stretch from the second conserved V-encoded cysteine to the conserved J-encoded phenylalanine. The earlier analysis of fewer than 700 of the donors excluded sequences that lacked an unambiguous match to a single V gene segment. An earlier analysis of fewer than 750 of the donors called V segments functional above 56.7% productive rearrangements and segregating when the between-donor standard deviation exceeded 5%. A statistical classification framework was developed to diagnose cytomegalovirus status using the catalog of TCR beta chain sequences. V and J gene assignment, in a later analysis, came from comparing TCR nucleotide sequences with IMGT/GENE-DB human TR gene sequences. In a later analysis, CDR3 sequences and most-parsimonious VDJ recombination scenarios were assigned using the TCRdist pipeline. In a later analysis, each TCR beta chain was defined by its CDR3 amino acid sequence together with its V-gene family, and reads lacking a unique V-gene family were excluded. In a later analysis, around 650 highly shared, low-generation-probability nucleotide sequences were removed to address suspected cross-contamination and a sequencing artifact. For each public chain, a later analysis derived a clonal expansion index from normalized ranks of inferred template counts within each repertoire. In a later analysis, generation probabilities were computed with a VDJ recombination model fitted to out-of-frame rearrangements, and the resulting probabilities were checked against IGoR. In a later analysis, TCR-TCR, TCR-HLA and TCR-CMV co-occurrence was scored with hypergeometric tests, and a repertoire-size bias correction was applied to TCR pairs. A later analysis estimated false discovery rates by permuting HLA or CMV assignments 20 times. In a later analysis, co-occurring TCRs were grouped using DBSCAN, with TCRdist sequence similarity added in when clustering inside HLA-allele-positive subsets. Repertoires with fewer than 30,000 or more than 120,000 public chains were left out of co-occurrence clustering, as were five repertoires with anomalous nucleotide sharing. The immuneACCESS repertoire file appears here via TCRdb, limited to in-frame rearrangements. These files lack a portion of the clones; in checked studies, under half of the deficit traces to unresolved V genes, and the cause of the others is not known. V, J and clone size derive from that table, while D and trimming were established from the DNA sequence. The sample table contains 150,000 to 200,000 clones; only one count was recorded for 82% of them. The biggest ten clones account for about 1.6% of the sample.

About this clone itself: No cognate antigen has been identified for it. No much larger clone is present one base from it, and per-base qualities are unavailable.

Beyond this particular receptor, the publication reports: Linkage disequilibrium might explain the correlated functional status among segregating V segments, but an unknown experimental factor could not be ruled out. A few of the identified cytomegalovirus-associated TCR beta chains were confirmed in vitro to be specific for cytomegalovirus antigens. The authors suggested that the approach could potentially be generalized to other disease states and immunological phenotypes. When HLA alleles, especially DR and DQ, strongly co-occurred, TCR associations were difficult to assign to individual alleles. In a later analysis, TCR association rates were found to vary across HLA loci, with the most associated TCRs seen for DRB1 alleles and the fewest for HLA-C alleles. The classifier was reported to diagnose cytomegalovirus status with high specificity and sensitivity in both the original and validation cohorts. A later genetic analysis associated a missense DCLRE1C variant with V-gene and J-gene trimming of TCR beta chains, and an independent cohort replicated the association. A cluster of highly shared sequence variants was judged likely to represent a technical artifact of the sequencing pipeline. While some public TCRs were present in many individuals, most TCR sequences turned up only very rarely across donors. In an earlier analysis of 587 of the donors, most TCR beta V segments appeared in productive rearrangements about 90% or about 30% of the time, broadly matching IMGT annotations. CMV serostatus was the only immune exposure information available for the cohort. Seventeen rarely observed V segments, including chromosome 9 orphons, were excluded from the earlier analysis of just under 600 of the donors because counts were too low. Most CMV-associated TCR beta chains appeared to be HLA-restricted in a later analysis, and the HLA associations seemed to be driven largely by CMV exposure. Compared with the approximately 670-donor mean, donors in an Asian-associated ancestry cluster had fewer N-insertions in productive TCRs, according to a later genetic analysis. The study listed 170 or so TCR beta chains as associated with cytomegalovirus. Compared with equally common non-associated chains, HLA-associated TCR beta chains in a later analysis were more clonally expanded and had lower generation probabilities. In a later analysis, about 16,000 TCR beta sequences were associated with specific HLA alleles at a false discovery rate of 0.05. In this cohort, only TCR beta chains were sequenced, and detectable features were limited by the absence of alpha or paired-chain data. Sequencing depth was assumed to be roughly uniform across donors in the presence/absence analyses, though that assumption may not hold. Because HLA typing was unavailable for some donors at each locus, only the typed subset was used in association tests. A further reported finding was that TCR beta sequences accurately predicted the HLA-A and HLA-B alleles for most subjects in the first cohort. In a later analysis, several top co-occurrence clusters were reported to appear linked to parvovirus B19, influenza, CMV and Epstein-Barr virus.

The sample was PBMCs. The clonotype was recovered from a male donor in good health and CMV-seronegative.

The CDR3 here reads CASSPRTEGTDTQYF. The nucleotides are TGTGCCAGCAGCCCCCGAACGGAGGGCACAGATACGCAGTATTTT. The rearranged segments are TRBV9 and TRBJ2-3, and possibly TRBD2, on 5 matching bases. The CDR3 numbers 15 residues from cysteine through phenylalanine. Only the CDR3 part of the read is kept: 45 bases, read in frame from the first base. From the germline V gene, CDR1 is SGDLS and CDR2 is YYNGEE. V is pared back by 4 bases and J by 1 base, with 13 bases lying between the germline termini. The CDR3, completed at both ends by the reference TRBV9 and TRBJ2-3 genes, gives the full variable domain DSGVTQTPKHLITATGQRVTLRCSPRSGDLSVYWYQQSLDQGLQFLIQYYNGEERAKGNILERFSAQQFPDLHSELNLSSLELGDSALYFCASSPRTEGTDTQYFGPGTRLTVL.